In its sample, the clone carrying this T cell receptor (beta chain) was seen a few times. CD8+ and CD4+ T cells from blood underwent TCR beta sequencing. Each multiple sclerosis control was a treatment-naive patient with relapsing-remitting disease that was either stable or active. The sample comes from a study of CD8 T cells in Susac syndrome. CDR1 MNHEY and CDR2 SMNVEV come from the germline V gene (reference sequence). This CDR3 comprises 12 residues. Trimming removed 4 bases at V and 1 base at J, with 5 bases between. Reverse transcription of roughly 0.5 to 1 ug RNA was carried out with random hexamers. An immunoSEQ multiplex PCR amplified TCR beta CDR3 over 54 Vbeta and 13 Jbeta. In TCRdb, the immunoSEQ multiplex PCR reads were re-called with MiXCR into one record per CDR3 protein. The sample holds around 280,000 distinct CDR3 sequences, about 85% seen once.

This chain connects TRBV27 to TRBJ2-7; D gene uncertain. What was sequenced was CD8+ T cells from PBMCs. This TCR came from a human donor with multiple sclerosis. This CDR3 is CASSSRSYEQYF. The CDR3, as DNA: TGTGCCAGCAGTTCGCGTTCCTACGAGCAGTACTTC.